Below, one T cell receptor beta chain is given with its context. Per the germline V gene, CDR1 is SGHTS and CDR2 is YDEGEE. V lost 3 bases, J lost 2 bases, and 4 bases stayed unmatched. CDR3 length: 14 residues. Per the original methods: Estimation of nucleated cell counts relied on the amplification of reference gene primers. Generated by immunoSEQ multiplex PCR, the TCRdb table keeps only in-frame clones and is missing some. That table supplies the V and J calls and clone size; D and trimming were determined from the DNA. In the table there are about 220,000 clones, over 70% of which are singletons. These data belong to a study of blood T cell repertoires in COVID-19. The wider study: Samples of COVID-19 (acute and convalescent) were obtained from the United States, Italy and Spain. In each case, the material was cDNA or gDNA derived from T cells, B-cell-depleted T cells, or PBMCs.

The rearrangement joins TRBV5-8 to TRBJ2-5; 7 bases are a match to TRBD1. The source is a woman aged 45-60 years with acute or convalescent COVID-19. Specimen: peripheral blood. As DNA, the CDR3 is TGTGCCAGCAGCTCGACAGGGTGGCAAGAGACCCAGTACTTC. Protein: CASSSTGWQETQYF.